The clone carrying this TCR beta chain was seen only once. The antigen remains undetermined. This sample was taken from a study of coeliac disease. At the level of the study: Disease groups: newly diagnosed active, refractory type I, gluten-free-diet controlled.

Trimming took 7 bases from V and 7 from J; bases not matched to a gene: 10. The V gene's germline CDR1 is SQVTM and CDR2 ANQGSEA. CDR3 length equals 14 residues. Here immunoSEQ multiplex PCR was the method, and the copy in TCRdb shows in-frame clones only, minus some. The sample consists of around 5,800 clones, approximately 73% of them appearing once. Overall study results and limits: Largely private TRB repertoires meant most sequences were sample-unique. Lower clonality than controls marked TRB and TRG repertoires from active celiac intraepithelial and lamina propria samples.

Input material: lymphocytes from the gut lamina propria. The source of this sequence is a man between 65 and 85 years old with active celiac disease. The chain couples TRBV29-1 to TRBJ2-1; 10 bases are a match to TRBD2. The CDR3 DNA reads TGCAGCGATCGAGGAGCGGGAGGGTGGAATGAGCAGTTCTTC. It is translated as CSDRGAGGWNEQFF.